The rows below give T cell receptor beta chains drawn from one sample of a study of T-cell memory formation after mild COVID-19. TCRdb redid the calling of the 5' RACE reads with MiXCR, one entry per CDR3 protein. The table shows a few hundred thousand distinct CDR3 sequences, with approximately 19% occurring only once. What was sequenced was PBMCs or a T cell subset sorted from them (not recorded which). The receptors shown here come from a young man who had mild COVID-19 (a few samples of this study predate the infection). Cell type and time point are not known. The CDR3 runs from the conserved cysteine through the conserved F or W. D genes are given only for firm matches. Clone size is stated in some rows and not others, as once, few, many or a class when expanded.

D gene	J gene	clone size	V gene	CDR3 protein	CDR3 DNA
-	TRBJ2-4	few	TRBV28	CASSPIRGSRDIQYF	TGTGCCAGCAGTCCTATACGGGGGAGCAGGGACATTCAGTACTTC
-	TRBJ1-1	-	TRBV7-8	CASSFEGGMNTEAFF	TGTGCCAGCAGCTTTGAGGGGGGGATGAACACTGAAGCTTTCTTT
-	TRBJ2-6	few	TRBV28	CASSYPWATGANVLTF	TGTGCCAGCAGTTATCCCTGGGCGACTGGGGCCAACGTCCTGACTTTC
TRBD2	TRBJ2-1	-	TRBV7-2	CASSLTSGNNEQFF	TGTGCCAGCAGCCTCACTAGCGGGAACAATGAGCAGTTCTTC
TRBD1	TRBJ1-5	-	TRBV5-1	CASSTGQDSNQPQHF	TGCGCCAGCAGCACCGGACAGGATAGCAATCAGCCCCAGCATTTT
-	TRBJ2-2	-	TRBV7-8	CASTLTDANTGELFF	TGTGCCAGCACCTTGACCGACGCGAACACCGGGGAGCTGTTTTTT
-	TRBJ2-3	-	TRBV6-5	CASSYRRHEDTQYF	TGTGCCAGCAGTTACCGGCGGCACGAAGATACGCAGTATTTT
-	TRBJ1-1	-	TRBV5-1	CASSSGGRGTDEAFF	TGCGCCAGCAGCTCGGGGGGTCGTGGCACCGATGAAGCTTTCTTT
-	TRBJ2-3	many	TRBV5-1	CASSPGPYTQYF	TGCGCCAGCAGCCCTGGACCATATACGCAGTATTTT
TRBD2	TRBJ2-2	few	TRBV30	CAWSVLAGGLRDTGELFF	TGTGCCTGGAGTGTTCTGGCGGGGGGCCTCAGGGACACCGGGGAGCTGTTTTTT
-	TRBJ2-3	few	TRBV18	CASSPQDTQYF	TGTGCCAGCTCACCGCAAGATACGCAGTATTTT
-	TRBJ1-3	-	TRBV12-3/TRBV12-4	CASSRDRQTGNTIYF	TGTGCCAGCAGCCGGGACCGCCAAACTGGAAACACCATATATTTT
TRBD1	TRBJ1-1	-	TRBV7-8	CASSSRTGNAFF	TGTGCCAGCAGCTCCCGGACAGGGAATGCTTTCTTT
-	TRBJ2-3	many	TRBV4-3	CASCRRVGTDTQYF	TGCGCCAGCTGTCGCAGGGTCGGCACAGATACGCAGTATTTT
TRBD1	TRBJ2-1	-	TRBV5-1	CASSFYSGQGYNEQFF	TGCGCCAGCAGCTTCTACTCGGGACAGGGATACAATGAGCAGTTCTTC
-	TRBJ2-2	-	TRBV7-9	CASSLDPLGIGAQKRGTGELFF	TGTGCCAGCAGCTTAGACCCCCTTGGGATAGGAGCCCAGAAAAGAGGCACCGGGGAGCTGTTTTTT
-	TRBJ2-7	-	TRBV12-3/TRBV12-4	CASSPHGSGYEQYF	TGTGCCAGCAGCCCACACGGGTCGGGGTACGAGCAGTACTTC
-	TRBJ2-5	-	TRBV12-3/TRBV12-4	CASSLQGQWETQYF	TGTGCCAGCAGTTTACAAGGACAGTGGGAGACCCAGTACTTC
TRBD1	TRBJ1-1	-	TRBV15	CATSGGQLNTEAFF	TGTGCCACCAGCGGGGGACAGTTGAACACTGAAGCTTTCTTT
TRBD2	TRBJ2-1	few	TRBV5-1	CASKRAGGPYNEQFF	TGCGCCAGCAAACGGGCGGGGGGCCCCTACAATGAGCAGTTCTTC
-	TRBJ2-2	many	TRBV2	CASSVDYTGELFF	TGTGCCAGCAGCGTTGATTACACCGGGGAGCTGTTTTTT
-	TRBJ1-1	-	TRBV3-1	CASSQQTGRAFF	TGTGCCAGCAGCCAACAAACAGGGAGGGCTTTCTTT
-	TRBJ1-5	few	TRBV7-9	CASGGQDLIQPQHF	TGTGCCAGCGGGGGGCAGGACCTCATTCAGCCCCAGCATTTT
-	TRBJ2-5	few	TRBV4-3	CASSQGRVRAFQETQYF	TGCGCCAGCAGCCAAGGCCGAGTCCGGGCCTTCCAAGAGACCCAGTACTTC
-	TRBJ2-7	-	TRBV7-3	CASARGSGEEQYF	TGTGCCAGCGCCCGTGGGTCAGGGGAAGAGCAGTACTTC
TRBD2	TRBJ2-3	-	TRBV9	CASSGSGNTDTQYF	TGTGCCAGCAGCGGTAGCGGGAACACAGATACGCAGTATTTT
-	TRBJ2-3	few	TRBV7-3	CASSLNTSFPPGTDTQYF	TGTGCCAGCAGCCTTAACACTAGCTTTCCACCAGGCACAGATACGCAGTATTTT
-	TRBJ1-2	-	TRBV4-1	CASSQDPNVNLYGYTF	TGCGCCAGCAGCCAAGATCCGAACGTTAATCTCTATGGCTACACCTTC
-	TRBJ1-5	-	TRBV10-3	CASKGVGNQPQHF	TGTGCCTCAAAGGGAGTGGGCAATCAGCCCCAGCATTTT
-	TRBJ1-2	-	TRBV18	CASSHTQFYGYTF	TGTGCCAGCTCACACACACAGTTCTATGGCTACACCTTC
-	TRBJ1-2	-	TRBV4-3	CASSQNSPLYDYGYTF	TGCGCCAGCAGCCAAAACAGTCCCCTATACGACTATGGCTACACCTTC
TRBD2	TRBJ2-5	-	TRBV3-1	CASSQDFPAGGHQYF	TGTGCCAGCAGCCAAGACTTTCCAGCGGGGGGTCACCAGTACTTC
-	TRBJ1-2	-	TRBV4-1	CASSQVLTAYGYTF	TGCGCCAGCAGCCAAGTTTTAACAGCGTATGGCTACACCTTC
-	TRBJ1-4	few	TRBV25-1	CASSSAIATNEKLFF	TGTGCCAGCAGTAGCGCGATAGCAACTAATGAAAAACTGTTTTTT
TRBD2	TRBJ2-3	few	TRBV5-1	CASSLAGTRGTDTQYF	TGCGCCAGCAGCTTGGCCGGGACTAGGGGCACAGATACGCAGTATTTT
-	TRBJ2-3	-	TRBV9	CASSIMGPTDTQYF	TGTGCCAGCAGTATTATGGGGCCCACAGATACGCAGTATTTT
-	TRBJ2-3	few	TRBV5-4	CASSLVGGLADTQYF	TGTGCCAGCAGCTTGGTGGGGGGGCTTGCAGATACGCAGTATTTT
-	TRBJ2-3	-	TRBV24-1	CATSDSDTDTQYF	TGTGCCACCAGTGATTCGGACACAGATACGCAGTATTTT
-	TRBJ2-1	few	TRBV14	CASTRDPSYNEQFF	TGTGCCAGCACGCGGGACCCTTCCTACAATGAGCAGTTCTTC
TRBD1	TRBJ1-1	-	TRBV5-4	CASSPGGYDTEAFF	TGTGCCAGCAGCCCAGGGGGATATGATACTGAAGCTTTCTTT
-	TRBJ2-1	-	TRBV6-2/TRBV6-3	CASSYEGGATFF	TGTGCCAGCAGTTATGAGGGGGGGGCCACGTTCTTC
TRBD2	TRBJ2-2	-	TRBV7-2	CASTPPGTSATGELFF	TGTGCCAGCACCCCCCCCGGGACTAGCGCCACCGGGGAGCTGTTTTTT
TRBD1	TRBJ2-5	-	TRBV18	CASSPLNRGVGETQYF	TGTGCCAGCTCACCACTCAACAGGGGGGTTGGAGAGACCCAGTACTTC
-	TRBJ1-2	few	TRBV7-2	CASSPGQSGDWGYTF	TGTGCCAGCAGCCCAGGACAGTCGGGGGACTGGGGCTACACCTTC
TRBD2	TRBJ2-5	-	TRBV4-1	CASSQDPSGGSETQYF	TGCGCCAGCAGCCAAGATCCTAGCGGGGGTTCAGAGACCCAGTACTTC
-	TRBJ1-5	few	TRBV6-1	CASREYSNQPQHF	TGTGCCAGCAGGGAGTATAGCAATCAGCCCCAGCATTTT
-	TRBJ2-5	-	TRBV24-1	CATSATDQETQYF	TGTGCCACCAGTGCAACCGACCAAGAGACCCAGTACTTC
-	TRBJ1-5	-	TRBV6-6	CASVQASNQPQHF	TGTGCCAGCGTTCAGGCGAGCAATCAGCCCCAGCATTTT
TRBD1	TRBJ2-2	-	TRBV28	CASSPIRDRGKVGGELFF	TGTGCCAGCAGTCCAATCCGGGACAGGGGGAAGGTCGGCGGGGAGCTGTTTTTT
TRBD1	TRBJ2-1	many	TRBV20-1	CSASPSRTGQFF	TGCAGTGCTTCCCCATCAAGGACAGGGCAGTTCTTC
-	TRBJ2-1	-	TRBV12-3/TRBV12-4	CASSLLGYNEQFF	TGTGCCAGCAGTTTATTGGGATACAATGAGCAGTTCTTC
-	TRBJ1-1	few	TRBV3-1	CASSQIWGGMNTEAFF	TGTGCCAGCAGCCAAATCTGGGGCGGGATGAACACTGAAGCTTTCTTT
-	TRBJ2-7	few	TRBV18	CASSFNQREQYF	TGTGCCAGCTCATTCAATCAGCGCGAGCAGTACTTC
-	TRBJ2-6	few	TRBV4-1	CASSQVGNHRSGANVLTF	TGCGCCAGCAGCCAAGTTGGGAATCACCGCTCTGGGGCCAACGTCCTGACTTTC
-	TRBJ1-1	few	TRBV5-1	CASSLAPTDLNTEAFF	TGCGCCAGCAGCTTGGCCCCGACAGATTTGAACACTGAAGCTTTCTTT
TRBD1	TRBJ2-3	many	TRBV7-9	CASSSGQTDTQYF	TGTGCCAGCAGCTCGGGACAGACAGATACGCAGTATTTT
-	TRBJ2-3	few	TRBV5-8	CASSRRGAEYNTQYF	TGTGCCAGCAGCCGCAGGGGCGCCGAGTATAATACGCAGTATTTT